These T cell receptor beta chains were read from a single sample in a study of T cells in Graves' hyperthyroidism and ophthalmopathy. TCRdb analysed the multiplex PCR reads with MiXCR anew, one entry per CDR3 protein. The table includes almost 600,000 distinct CDR3 sequences, about half detected once. The sequenced sample consisted of peripheral blood or thyroid tissue (not recorded which). The receptor set was obtained from a woman between 18 and 29 years old with Graves' hyperthyroidism. Both conserved end residues are part of each CDR3. D genes are given only for firm matches. Clone size, where shown, is once, few, many, or a class for clones that have expanded.

J gene: TRBJ1-4
clone size: once
D gene: TRBD1
V gene: TRBV25-1
CDR3 protein: CASKTRTGDEKLFF
CDR3 DNA: TGTGCCAGCAAGACCAGGACAGGGGATGAAAAACTGTTTTTT

J gene: TRBJ1-1
clone size: -
D gene: TRBD1
V gene: TRBV5-4
CDR3 protein: CASSFDRDRGAFF
CDR3 DNA: TGTGCCAGCAGCTTTGACAGGGACAGGGGAGCTTTCTTT

J gene: TRBJ2-7
clone size: many
D gene: TRBD2
V gene: TRBV7-2
CDR3 protein: CASSPKSGSSYEQYF
CDR3 DNA: TGTGCCAGCAGCCCCAAGAGCGGGAGTTCCTACGAGCAGTACTTC

J gene: TRBJ2-2
clone size: many
D gene: -
V gene: TRBV5-6
CDR3 protein: CASIVGLGANTGELFF
CDR3 DNA: TGTGCCAGCATCGTGGGGCTAGGGGCGAACACCGGGGAGCTGTTTTTT

J gene: TRBJ2-5
clone size: once
D gene: -
V gene: TRBV10-3
CDR3 protein: CAIGLQETQYF
CDR3 DNA: TGTGCCATCGGGCTCCAAGAGACCCAGTACTTC

J gene: TRBJ2-5
clone size: -
D gene: -
V gene: TRBV24-1
CDR3 protein: CATSVDVRDAETQYF
CDR3 DNA: TGTGCCACCAGCGTTGACGTCCGGGACGCAGAGACCCAGTACTTC

J gene: TRBJ2-7
clone size: few
D gene: -
V gene: TRBV7-6
CDR3 protein: CASPGTRVHF
CDR3 DNA: TGTGCTAGTCCAGGGACCCGTGTGCACTTC

J gene: TRBJ2-7
clone size: -
D gene: -
V gene: TRBV29-1
CDR3 protein: CSVVWATEQYF
CDR3 DNA: TGCAGCGTTGTGTGGGCAACTGAGCAGTACTTC

J gene: TRBJ2-7
clone size: -
D gene: -
V gene: TRBV7-2
CDR3 protein: CAGSLSRSDYEQYF
CDR3 DNA: TGTGCCGGCAGCTTATCTAGGTCTGACTACGAGCAGTACTTC

J gene: TRBJ2-5
clone size: many
D gene: TRBD1
V gene: TRBV6-2/TRBV6-3
CDR3 protein: CASSLRTGDQETQYF
CDR3 DNA: TGTGCCAGCAGTTTGCGGACAGGGGACCAAGAGACCCAGTACTTC

J gene: TRBJ1-5
clone size: -
D gene: -
V gene: TRBV24-1
CDR3 protein: CATSHRDPNQPQHF
CDR3 DNA: TGTGCCACCAGCCACCGGGACCCAAATCAGCCCCAGCATTTT

J gene: TRBJ1-6
clone size: many
D gene: -
V gene: TRBV14
CDR3 protein: CASSQEMRGRSPLHF
CDR3 DNA: TGTGCCAGCAGCCAAGAGATGCGGGGGCGATCACCCCTCCACTTT

J gene: TRBJ2-7
clone size: many
D gene: TRBD1
V gene: TRBV6-6
CDR3 protein: CASTVGQGPYEQYF
CDR3 DNA: TGTGCCAGCACCGTAGGACAGGGGCCCTACGAGCAGTACTTC

J gene: TRBJ1-2
clone size: many
D gene: TRBD1
V gene: TRBV20-1
CDR3 protein: CSATTGGGGYTF
CDR3 DNA: TGCAGTGCCACAACAGGGGGCGGCGGCTACACCTTC

J gene: TRBJ1-4
clone size: once
D gene: -
V gene: TRBV11-2
CDR3 protein: CASSLGLENTEKLFF
CDR3 DNA: TGTGCCAGCAGCCTAGGACTGGAGAACACTGAAAAACTGTTTTTT

J gene: TRBJ1-2
clone size: few
D gene: TRBD1
V gene: TRBV5-4
CDR3 protein: CASERTGGWGYTF
CDR3 DNA: TGTGCTAGCGAAAGGACAGGGGGCTGGGGCTACACCTTC

J gene: TRBJ2-2
clone size: few
D gene: -
V gene: TRBV6-1
CDR3 protein: CASTWRETGELCF
CDR3 DNA: TGTGCCAGCACTTGGAGAGAAACCGGGGAGCTGTGTTTT

J gene: TRBJ2-2
clone size: -
D gene: -
V gene: TRBV7-3
CDR3 protein: CASSLLGEELFF
CDR3 DNA: TGTGCCAGCAGCTTACTGGGAGAGGAGCTGTTTTTT

J gene: TRBJ1-2
clone size: few
D gene: -
V gene: TRBV29-1
CDR3 protein: CSVWTDSGNTF
CDR3 DNA: TGCAGCGTCTGGACGGACTCTGGAAACACCTTC

J gene: TRBJ1-2
clone size: many
D gene: -
V gene: TRBV19
CDR3 protein: CASSHVQSSTRDGYTF
CDR3 DNA: TGTGCCAGTAGCCATGTACAATCTTCGACCCGAGATGGCTACACCTTC

J gene: TRBJ2-7
clone size: many
D gene: -
V gene: TRBV5-1
CDR3 protein: CASSFDSGAYEQYF
CDR3 DNA: TGCGCCAGCAGCTTCGATTCAGGGGCCTACGAGCAGTACTTC

J gene: TRBJ2-5
clone size: -
D gene: -
V gene: TRBV9
CDR3 protein: CASSVEGEGVQYF
CDR3 DNA: TGTGCCAGCAGCGTAGAGGGGGAGGGTGTACAGTACTTC

J gene: TRBJ1-4
clone size: -
D gene: -
V gene: TRBV7-2
CDR3 protein: CASSLGMKNCFF
CDR3 DNA: -

J gene: TRBJ2-1
clone size: -
D gene: TRBD1
V gene: TRBV6-6
CDR3 protein: CASSYRSGTGGSYNEQFF
CDR3 DNA: TGTGCCAGCAGTTACCGGTCCGGGACAGGGGGCTCCTACAATGAGCAGTTCTTC

J gene: TRBJ1-1
clone size: -
D gene: -
V gene: TRBV20-1
CDR3 protein: CSGLYREGTEAFF
CDR3 DNA: TGCAGTGGACTTTACAGGGAGGGCACTGAAGCTTTCTTC

J gene: TRBJ1-1
clone size: -
D gene: -
V gene: TRBV7-6
CDR3 protein: CASSLVSSGMNTEAFF
CDR3 DNA: TGTGCCAGCAGCTTAGTATCAAGTGGGATGAACACTGAAGCTTTCTTT

J gene: TRBJ2-3
clone size: many
D gene: -
V gene: TRBV29-1
CDR3 protein: CSVAPGDTQYF
CDR3 DNA: TGCAGCGTTGCTCCGGGGGATACGCAGTATTTT

J gene: TRBJ1-2
clone size: -
D gene: -
V gene: TRBV15
CDR3 protein: CATSSQDAGYGYTF
CDR3 DNA: TGTGCCACCAGCAGCCAAGACGCAGGATACGGCTACACCTTC

J gene: TRBJ2-5
clone size: few
D gene: -
V gene: TRBV2
CDR3 protein: CASSAGGGSAETQYF
CDR3 DNA: TGTGCCAGCAGTGCAGGGGGAGGGTCAGCAGAGACCCAGTACTTC

J gene: TRBJ1-4
clone size: many
D gene: -
V gene: TRBV15
CDR3 protein: CATSREGRSNEKLFF
CDR3 DNA: TGTGCCACCAGCAGAGAGGGTCGGTCAAATGAAAAACTGTTTTTT

J gene: TRBJ2-6
clone size: -
D gene: TRBD1
V gene: TRBV20-1
CDR3 protein: CSARRDRFSGANVLTF
CDR3 DNA: TGCAGTGCTAGAAGGGACAGGTTCTCTGGGGCCAACGTCCTGACTTTC

J gene: TRBJ1-6
clone size: many
D gene: -
V gene: TRBV12-3/TRBV12-4
CDR3 protein: CASSRLYNSPLHF
CDR3 DNA: TGTGCCAGCAGTCGCCTGTATAATTCACCCCTCCACTTT

J gene: TRBJ1-2
clone size: -
D gene: TRBD1
V gene: TRBV2
CDR3 protein: CASLYRGIYGYTF
CDR3 DNA: TGTGCCAGCCTGTACAGGGGAATCTATGGCTACACCTTC

J gene: TRBJ2-1
clone size: once
D gene: -
V gene: TRBV20-1
CDR3 protein: CSARDVDSYYNEQFF
CDR3 DNA: TGCAGTGCTAGAGATGTGGATAGCTACTACAATGAGCAGTTCTTC

J gene: TRBJ1-1
clone size: many
D gene: -
V gene: TRBV12-3/TRBV12-4
CDR3 protein: CASSFSSRNTEAFF
CDR3 DNA: TGTGCCAGCAGTTTCTCCAGCAGGAACACTGAAGCTTTCTTT

J gene: TRBJ2-1
clone size: -
D gene: TRBD2
V gene: TRBV7-9
CDR3 protein: CASSALAGVYNEQFF
CDR3 DNA: TGTGCCAGCAGCGCGCTAGCGGGAGTTTACAATGAGCAGTTCTTC

J gene: TRBJ1-1
clone size: few
D gene: -
V gene: TRBV30
CDR3 protein: CAWSQHEKGHTEAFF
CDR3 DNA: TGTGCCTGGAGCCAACACGAAAAGGGACACACCGAAGCTTTCTTT

J gene: TRBJ1-1
clone size: many
D gene: -
V gene: TRBV29-1
CDR3 protein: CSVEYSGNTEAFF
CDR3 DNA: TGCAGCGTTGAATACTCCGGCAACACTGAAGCTTTCTTT

J gene: TRBJ2-7
clone size: many
D gene: TRBD1
V gene: TRBV7-9
CDR3 protein: CASSSPGQGYEQYF
CDR3 DNA: TGTGCCAGCAGCTCACCGGGACAGGGTTACGAGCAGTACTTC

J gene: TRBJ1-2
clone size: -
D gene: TRBD1
V gene: TRBV7-9
CDR3 protein: CASSLGSTYNEGQNYGYTF
CDR3 DNA: TGTGCCAGCAGCTTAGGCTCAACCTACAATGAGGGACAGAACTATGGCTACACCTTC

J gene: TRBJ1-4
clone size: -
D gene: TRBD1
V gene: TRBV12-3/TRBV12-4
CDR3 protein: CASRYDRDRGRNEKLFF
CDR3 DNA: TGTGCCAGCAGGTATGACCGGGACAGGGGCCGGAATGAAAAACTGTTTTTT

J gene: TRBJ2-7
clone size: many
D gene: TRBD2
V gene: TRBV20-1
CDR3 protein: CSARPASGSTYEQYF
CDR3 DNA: TGCAGTGCTAGACCCGCTAGCGGATCAACCTACGAGCAGTACTTC

J gene: TRBJ1-5
clone size: once
D gene: TRBD1
V gene: TRBV29-1
CDR3 protein: CSVLDREGQPQHF
CDR3 DNA: TGCAGCGTTTTGGACAGGGAGGGGCAGCCCCAGCATTTT